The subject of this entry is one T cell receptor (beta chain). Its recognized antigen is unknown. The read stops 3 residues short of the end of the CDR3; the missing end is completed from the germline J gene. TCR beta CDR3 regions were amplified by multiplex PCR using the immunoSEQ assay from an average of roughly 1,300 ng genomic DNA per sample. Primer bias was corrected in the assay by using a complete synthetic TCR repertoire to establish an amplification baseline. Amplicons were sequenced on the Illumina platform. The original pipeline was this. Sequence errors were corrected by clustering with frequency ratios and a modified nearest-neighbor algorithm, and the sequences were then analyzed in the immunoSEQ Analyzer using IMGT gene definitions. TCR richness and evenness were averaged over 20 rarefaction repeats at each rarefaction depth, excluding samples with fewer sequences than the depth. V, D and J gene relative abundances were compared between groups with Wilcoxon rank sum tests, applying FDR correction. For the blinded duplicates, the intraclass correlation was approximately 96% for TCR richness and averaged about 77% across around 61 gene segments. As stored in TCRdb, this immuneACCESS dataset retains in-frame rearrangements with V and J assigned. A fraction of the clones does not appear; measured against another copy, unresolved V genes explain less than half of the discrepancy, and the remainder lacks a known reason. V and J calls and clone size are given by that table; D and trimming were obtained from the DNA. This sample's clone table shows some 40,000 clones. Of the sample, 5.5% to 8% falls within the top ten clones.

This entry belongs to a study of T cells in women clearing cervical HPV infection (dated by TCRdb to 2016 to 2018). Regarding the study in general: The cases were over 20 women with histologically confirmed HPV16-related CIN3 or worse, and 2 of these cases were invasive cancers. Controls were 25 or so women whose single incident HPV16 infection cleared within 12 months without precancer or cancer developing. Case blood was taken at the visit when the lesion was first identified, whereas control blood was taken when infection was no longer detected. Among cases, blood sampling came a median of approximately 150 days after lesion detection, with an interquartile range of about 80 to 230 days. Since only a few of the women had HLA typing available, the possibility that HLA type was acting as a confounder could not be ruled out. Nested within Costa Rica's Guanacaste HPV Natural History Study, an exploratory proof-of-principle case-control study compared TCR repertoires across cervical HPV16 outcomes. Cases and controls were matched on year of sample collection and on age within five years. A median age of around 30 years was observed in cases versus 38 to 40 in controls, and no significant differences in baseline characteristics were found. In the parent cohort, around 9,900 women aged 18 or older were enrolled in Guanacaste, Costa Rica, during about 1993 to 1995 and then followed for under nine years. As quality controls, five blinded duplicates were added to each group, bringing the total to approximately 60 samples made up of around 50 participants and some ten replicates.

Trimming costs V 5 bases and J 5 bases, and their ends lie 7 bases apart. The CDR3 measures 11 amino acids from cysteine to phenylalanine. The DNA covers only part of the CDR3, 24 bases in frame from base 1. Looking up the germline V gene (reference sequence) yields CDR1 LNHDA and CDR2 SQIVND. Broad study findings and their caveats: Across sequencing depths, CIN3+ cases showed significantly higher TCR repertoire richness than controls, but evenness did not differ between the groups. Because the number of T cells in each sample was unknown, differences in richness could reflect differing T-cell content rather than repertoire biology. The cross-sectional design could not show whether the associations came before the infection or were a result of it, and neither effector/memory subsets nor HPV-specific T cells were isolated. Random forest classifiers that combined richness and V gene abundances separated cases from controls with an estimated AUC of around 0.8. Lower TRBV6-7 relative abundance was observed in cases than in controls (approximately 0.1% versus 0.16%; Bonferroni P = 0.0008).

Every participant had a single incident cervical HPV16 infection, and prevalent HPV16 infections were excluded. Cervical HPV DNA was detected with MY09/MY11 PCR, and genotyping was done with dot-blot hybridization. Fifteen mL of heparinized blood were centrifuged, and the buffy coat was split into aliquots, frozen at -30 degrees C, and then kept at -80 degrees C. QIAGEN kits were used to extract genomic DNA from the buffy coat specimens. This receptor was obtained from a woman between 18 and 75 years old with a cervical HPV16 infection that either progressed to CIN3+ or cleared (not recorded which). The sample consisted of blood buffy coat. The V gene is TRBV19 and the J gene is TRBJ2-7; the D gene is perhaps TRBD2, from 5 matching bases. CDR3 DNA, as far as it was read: TGTGCCAGTAGTCCCGGGGACGAG. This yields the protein CASSPGDE. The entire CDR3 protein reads CASSPGDEQYF.